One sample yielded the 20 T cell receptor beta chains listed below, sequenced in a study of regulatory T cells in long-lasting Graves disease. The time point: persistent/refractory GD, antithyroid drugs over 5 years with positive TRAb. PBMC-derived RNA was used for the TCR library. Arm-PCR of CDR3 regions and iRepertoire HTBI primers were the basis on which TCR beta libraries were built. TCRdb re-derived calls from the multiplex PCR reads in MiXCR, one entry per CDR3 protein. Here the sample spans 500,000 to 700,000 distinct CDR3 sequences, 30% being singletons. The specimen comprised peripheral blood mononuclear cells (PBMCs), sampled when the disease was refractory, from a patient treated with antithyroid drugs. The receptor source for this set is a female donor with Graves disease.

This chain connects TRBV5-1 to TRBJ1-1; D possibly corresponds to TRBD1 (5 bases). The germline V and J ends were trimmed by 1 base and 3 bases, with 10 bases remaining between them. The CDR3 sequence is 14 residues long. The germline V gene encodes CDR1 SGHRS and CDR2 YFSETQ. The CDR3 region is CASSLYGGDTEAFF. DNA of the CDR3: TGCGCCAGCAGCTTGTATGGGGGGGACACTGAAGCTTTCTTT.

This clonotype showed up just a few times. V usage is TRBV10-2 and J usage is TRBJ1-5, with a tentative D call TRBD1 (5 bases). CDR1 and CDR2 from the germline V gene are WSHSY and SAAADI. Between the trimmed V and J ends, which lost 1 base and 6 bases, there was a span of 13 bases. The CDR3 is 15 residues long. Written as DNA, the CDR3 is TGCGCCAGCAGTGAGTATTCAGGGACGGTTCAGCCCCAGCATTTT. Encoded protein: CASSEYSGTVQPQHF.

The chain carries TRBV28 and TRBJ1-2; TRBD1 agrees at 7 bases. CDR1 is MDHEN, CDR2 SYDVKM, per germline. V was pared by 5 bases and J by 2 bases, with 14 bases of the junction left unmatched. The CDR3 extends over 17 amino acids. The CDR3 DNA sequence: TGTGCCAGCAGTGGTGCCCCTGGGGACAGCCCCAACTATGGCTACACCTTC. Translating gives CASSGAPGDSPNYGYTF.

The CDR3 DNA follows: TGCGCCAGCAGCAGGGGGTTTGGTGAAAAACTGTTTTTT. This sequence encodes CASSRGFGEKLFF. This chain connects TRBV5-1 to TRBJ1-4, with D perhaps TRBD1 (6 bases). Trimming shortened V by 4 bases and J by 7 bases, and 11 bases separated the two germline ends. The CDR3 is made up of 13 amino acids. Germline loops: CDR1 SGHRS, CDR2 YFSETQ.

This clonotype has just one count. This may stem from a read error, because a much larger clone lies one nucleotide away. As DNA, the CDR3 is TGCGCCAGCAGTGATCTCGTGATGAAGGGAAAACTGTTTTTT. Residues: CASSDLVMKGKLFF. The chain links TRBV10-2 to TRBJ1-4; unclear D gene. Germline V gene sequence: CDR1 WSHSY, CDR2 SAAADI. This CDR3 contains 14 residues. V was shortened by 3 bases and J by 10 bases, with 15 bases between the two germline ends.

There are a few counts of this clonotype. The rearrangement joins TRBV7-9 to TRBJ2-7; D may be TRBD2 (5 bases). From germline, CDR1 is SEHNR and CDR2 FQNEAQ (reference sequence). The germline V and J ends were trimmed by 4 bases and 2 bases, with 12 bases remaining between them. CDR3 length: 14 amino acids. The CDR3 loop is CASSYLTGTYEQYF. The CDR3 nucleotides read TGTGCCAGCAGCTACTTAACCGGGACCTACGAGCAGTACTTC.

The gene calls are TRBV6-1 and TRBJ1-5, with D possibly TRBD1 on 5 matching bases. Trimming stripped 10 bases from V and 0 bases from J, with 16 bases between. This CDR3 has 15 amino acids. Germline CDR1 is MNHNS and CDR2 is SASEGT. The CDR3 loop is CATCSTGGSNQPQHF. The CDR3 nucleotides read TGTGCCACCTGCTCCACCGGGGGTAGCAATCAGCCCCAGCATTTT.

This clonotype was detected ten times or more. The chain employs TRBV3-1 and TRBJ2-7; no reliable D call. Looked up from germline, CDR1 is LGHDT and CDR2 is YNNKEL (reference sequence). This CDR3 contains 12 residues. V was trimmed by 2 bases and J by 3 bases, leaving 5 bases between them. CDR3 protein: CASSQRIYEQYF. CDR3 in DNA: TGTGCCAGCAGCCAACGTATCTACGAGCAGTACTTC.

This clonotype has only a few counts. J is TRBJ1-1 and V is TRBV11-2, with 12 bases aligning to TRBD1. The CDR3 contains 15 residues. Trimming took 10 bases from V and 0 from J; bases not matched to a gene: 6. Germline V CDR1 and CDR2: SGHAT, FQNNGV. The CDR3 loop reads CATGTGGFLNTEAFF. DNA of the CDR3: TGTGCCACCGGGACAGGGGGCTTTCTGAACACTGAAGCTTTCTTT.

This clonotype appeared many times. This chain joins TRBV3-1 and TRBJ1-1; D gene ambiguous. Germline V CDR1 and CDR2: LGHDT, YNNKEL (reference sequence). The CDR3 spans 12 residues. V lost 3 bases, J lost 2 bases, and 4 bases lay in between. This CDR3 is CASSHSNTEAFF. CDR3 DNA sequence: TGTGCCAGCAGCCATTCTAACACTGAAGCTTTCTTT. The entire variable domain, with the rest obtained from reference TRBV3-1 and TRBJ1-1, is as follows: DTAVSQTPKYLVTQMGNDKSIKCEQNLGHDTMYWYKQDSKKFLKIMFSYNNKELIINETVPNRFSPKSPDKAHLNLHINSLELGDSAVYFCASSHSNTEAFFGQGTRLTVV.

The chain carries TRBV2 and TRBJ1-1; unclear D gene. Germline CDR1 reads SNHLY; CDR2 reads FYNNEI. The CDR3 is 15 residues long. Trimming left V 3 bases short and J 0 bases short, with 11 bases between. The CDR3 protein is CASSDIVQLNTEAFF. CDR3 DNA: TGTGCCAGCAGTGATATAGTCCAATTGAACACTGAAGCTTTCTTT. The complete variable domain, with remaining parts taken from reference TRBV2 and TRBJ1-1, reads EPEVTQTPSHQVTQMGQEVILRCVPISNHLYFYWYRQILGQKVEFLVSFYNNEISEKSEIFDDQFSVERPDGSNFTLKIRSTKLEDSAMYFCASSDIVQLNTEAFFGQGTRLTVV.

DNA for the CDR3: TGTGCCTGGAGTTCAGCCGGGTCTTGGGAGACCCAGTACTTC. It specifies CAWSSAGSWETQYF. The rearrangement links TRBV30 to TRBJ2-5; D gene ambiguous. Germline values: CDR1 GTSNPN, CDR2 SVGIG (reference sequence). The germline V and J ends were trimmed by 2 bases and 5 bases, with 15 bases remaining between them. The CDR3 contains 14 residues.

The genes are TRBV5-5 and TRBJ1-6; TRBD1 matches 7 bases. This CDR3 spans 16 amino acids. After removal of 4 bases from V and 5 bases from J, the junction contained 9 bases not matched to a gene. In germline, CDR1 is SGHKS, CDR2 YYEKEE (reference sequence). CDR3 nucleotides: TGTGCCAGCAGCCGGGTGGGACAGTCCAATAATTCACCCCTCCACTTT. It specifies CASSRVGQSNNSPLHF. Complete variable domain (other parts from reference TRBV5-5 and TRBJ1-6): DAGVTQSPTHLIKTRGQQVTLRCSPISGHKSVSWYQQVLGQGPQFIFQYYEKEERGRGNFPDRFSARQFPNYSSELNVNALLLGDSALYLCASSRVGQSNNSPLHFGNGTRLTVT.

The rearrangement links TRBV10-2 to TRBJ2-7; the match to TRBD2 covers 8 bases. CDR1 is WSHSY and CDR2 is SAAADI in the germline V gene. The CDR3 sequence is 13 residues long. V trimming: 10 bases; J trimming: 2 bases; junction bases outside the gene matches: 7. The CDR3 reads CAIRGLGTYEQYF. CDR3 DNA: TGCGCCATCAGGGGACTAGGGACCTACGAGCAGTACTTC.

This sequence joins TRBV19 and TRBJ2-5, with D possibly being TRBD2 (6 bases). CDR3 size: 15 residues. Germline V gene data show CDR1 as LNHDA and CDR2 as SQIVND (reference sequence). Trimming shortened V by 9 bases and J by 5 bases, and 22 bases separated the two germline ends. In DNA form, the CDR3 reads TGTGCCAGCAGCCGACCCATTCGGGAGACTGAGACCCAGTACTTC. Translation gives CASSRPIRETETQYF.

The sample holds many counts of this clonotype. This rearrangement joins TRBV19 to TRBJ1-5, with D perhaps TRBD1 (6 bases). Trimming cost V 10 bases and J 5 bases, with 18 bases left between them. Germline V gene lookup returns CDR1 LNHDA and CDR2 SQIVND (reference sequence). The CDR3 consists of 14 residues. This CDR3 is CATRAQGPHQPQHF. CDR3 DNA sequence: TGTGCCACCCGAGCCCAGGGGCCCCATCAGCCCCAGCATTTT.

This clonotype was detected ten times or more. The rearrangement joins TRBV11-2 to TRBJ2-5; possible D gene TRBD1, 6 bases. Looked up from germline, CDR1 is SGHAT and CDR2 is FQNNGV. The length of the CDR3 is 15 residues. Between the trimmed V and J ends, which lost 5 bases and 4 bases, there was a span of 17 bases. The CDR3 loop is CASSQEGARGETQYF. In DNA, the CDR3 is TGTGCCAGCAGCCAAGAAGGGGCCAGGGGAGAGACCCAGTACTTC.

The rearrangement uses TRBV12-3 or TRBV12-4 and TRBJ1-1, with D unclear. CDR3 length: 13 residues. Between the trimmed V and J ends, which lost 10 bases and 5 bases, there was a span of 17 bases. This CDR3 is CATRRLGSTEAFF. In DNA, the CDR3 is TGTGCCACCCGTAGACTGGGAAGTACTGAAGCTTTCTTT.

The DNA of the CDR3 is TGTGCCAGCTCACCAAGGCCAGGGGGGGCAAGAGGAGAGACCCAGTACTTC. Translating gives CASSPRPGGARGETQYF. The V gene is TRBV18, the J gene TRBJ2-5; D tentatively reads TRBD1 or TRBD2 (7 bases each). The V and J ends lost 2 bases and 4 bases respectively, with 20 bases between them. The CDR3 extends over 17 amino acids. Germline V gene data show CDR1 as KGHSH and CDR2 as LQKENI.

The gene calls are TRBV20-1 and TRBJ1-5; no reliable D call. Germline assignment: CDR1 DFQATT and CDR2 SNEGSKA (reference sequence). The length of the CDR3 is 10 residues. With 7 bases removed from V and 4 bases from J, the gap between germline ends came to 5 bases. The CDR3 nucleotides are TGCAGTGGGATTAATCAGCCCCAGCATTTT. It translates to CSGINQPQHF.